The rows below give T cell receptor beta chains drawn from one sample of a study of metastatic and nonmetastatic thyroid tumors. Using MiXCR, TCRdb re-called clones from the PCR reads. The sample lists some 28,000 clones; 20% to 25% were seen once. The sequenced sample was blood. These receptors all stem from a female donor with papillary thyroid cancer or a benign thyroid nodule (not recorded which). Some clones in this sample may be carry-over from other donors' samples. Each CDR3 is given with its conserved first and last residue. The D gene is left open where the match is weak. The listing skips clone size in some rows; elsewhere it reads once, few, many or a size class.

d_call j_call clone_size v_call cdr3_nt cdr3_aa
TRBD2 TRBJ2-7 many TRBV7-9 TGTGCCAGCAGCTTAGTAGCGGGAGGCGGCAACGAGCAGTACTTC CASSLVAGGGNEQYF
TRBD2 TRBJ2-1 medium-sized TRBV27 TGTGCCAGCAGTTTAAGGTTTAGCGGGGTAAACAATGAGCAGTTCTTC CASSLRFSGVNNEQFF
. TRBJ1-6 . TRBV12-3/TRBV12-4 TGTGCCAGCAGCCTTTACGCCAATACACCCCTCCACTTT CASSLYANTPLHF
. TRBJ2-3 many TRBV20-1 TGCAGTGCTAGACCCCTGCGGAACTATAGCACAGATACGCAGTATTTT CSARPLRNYSTDTQYF
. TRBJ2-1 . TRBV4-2 TGTGCCAGCAGCCAAGACCGTTCCGGCTCCTACAATGAGCAGTTCTTC CASSQDRSGSYNEQFF
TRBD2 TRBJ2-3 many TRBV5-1 TGCGCCAGCAGCGCCGTACTAGCGGGGGGGGCAGATACGCAGTATTTT CASSAVLAGGADTQYF
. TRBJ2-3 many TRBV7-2 TGTGCCAGCAGCTTAGCGGGTCTAGCGAGGAGCACAGATACGCAGTATTTT CASSLAGLARSTDTQYF
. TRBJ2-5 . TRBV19 TGTGCCAGTAGTAGAGTAGCGGAACAAGAGACCCAGTACTTC CASSRVAEQETQYF
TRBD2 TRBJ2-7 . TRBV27 TGTGCCAGCAGCGTAAGACTAGCGGAGACCTACGAGCAGTACTTC CASSVRLAETYEQYF
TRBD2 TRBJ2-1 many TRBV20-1 TGCAGTGCTAGAGCGTTCAGCGGGGGCTCCTACAATGAGCAGTTCTTC CSARAFSGGSYNEQFF
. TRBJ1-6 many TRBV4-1 TGCGCCAGCAGCCAAGATCTGACATTTAATTCACCCCTCCACTTT CASSQDLTFNSPLHF
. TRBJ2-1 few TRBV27 TGTGCCAGCAGTTTATCGGACTCCAATGAGCAGTTCTTC CASSLSDSNEQFF
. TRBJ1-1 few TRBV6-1 TGTGCCAGCACCTCGACAGGACCTATGAACACTGAAGCTTTCTTT CASTSTGPMNTEAFF
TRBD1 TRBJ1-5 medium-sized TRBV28 TGTGCCAGCAACAGGGGTAGCAATCAGCCCCAGCATTTT CASNRGSNQPQHF
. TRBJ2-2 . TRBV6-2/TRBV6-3 TGTGCCAGCAGTTACGATTACCCTAAAAGGGTCACCGGGGAGCTGTTTTTT CASSYDYPKRVTGELFF